The clone carrying this TCR beta chain was found a few times. Antigen unknown. The record originates from a study of T cell repertoires in cytomegalovirus infection. At the level of the study: Public TCR beta signatures marked donors with CMV infection and the matching HLA.

In TCRdb, the reads were re-called with MiXCR into one record per CDR3 protein. The sample carries around 430,000 distinct CDR3 sequences, 40% to 50% recorded once. J lost 4 bases, V lost 0 bases, and 6 bases had no gene match. This CDR3 is 16 amino acids long. The germline gives CDR1 SNHLY, CDR2 FYNNEI. Sequenced here: cultured PBMCs, sampled from culture after CMV antigen stimulation. The receptor was derived from a human donor in good health (CMV status not recorded). Some clones in this sample may be carry-over from other donors' samples. The chain couples TRBV2 to TRBJ2-1; the match to TRBD2 covers 7 bases. The CDR3 DNA follows: TGTGCCAGCAGTGAAGCGGGACTAACCTTGTACAATGAGCAGTTCTTC. This codes for CASSEAGLTLYNEQFF.